The clone carrying this T cell receptor (beta chain) was recorded a few times. Its antigen is as yet unknown. This CDR3 has 14 residues. The germline V and J ends were trimmed by 3 bases and 10 bases, with 13 bases remaining between them. The germline CDR1 and CDR2 sequences are LNHDA and SQIVND (reference sequence). The record originates from a study of T-cell memory formation after mild COVID-19. About the study: In these data, TCR clusters were largely donor specific. General study points: Contracting clones, day 15 to 85, had balanced CD4/CD8, and later expanders favored CD4+.

Researchers used 5'RACE with constant-segment primers to make TCR alpha and TCR beta cDNA libraries that carry sample barcodes and UMIs. TCRdb reprocessed the 5' RACE reads via MiXCR and lists one record per CDR3 protein. The sample includes a few hundred thousand distinct CDR3 sequences, around 8% of them seen just once. Sequenced input: PBMCs or a T cell subset sorted from them (not recorded which). This sequence was found in a man younger than 35 who had mild COVID-19 (a few samples of this study predate the infection). Cell type and time point are not known. The V and J genes are TRBV19 and TRBJ1-6; D unclear. The CDR3 DNA sequence: TGTGCCAGTAGTATTCGCCGCGGGCGCTCACCCCTCCACTTT. Translated: CASSIRRGRSPLHF.